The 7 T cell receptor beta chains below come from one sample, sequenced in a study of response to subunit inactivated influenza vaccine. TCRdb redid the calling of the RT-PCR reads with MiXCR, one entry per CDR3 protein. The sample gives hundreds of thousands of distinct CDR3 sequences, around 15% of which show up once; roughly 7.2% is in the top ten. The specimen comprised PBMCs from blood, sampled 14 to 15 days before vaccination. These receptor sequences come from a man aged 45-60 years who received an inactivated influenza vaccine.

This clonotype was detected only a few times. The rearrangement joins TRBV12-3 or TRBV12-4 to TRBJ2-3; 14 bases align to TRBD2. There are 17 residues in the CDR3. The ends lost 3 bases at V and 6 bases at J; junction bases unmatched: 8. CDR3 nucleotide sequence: TGTGCCAGCAGTTTTAGTGGGACTAGCGGGAGTCGGGATACGCAGTATTTT. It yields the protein CASSFSGTSGSRDTQYF.

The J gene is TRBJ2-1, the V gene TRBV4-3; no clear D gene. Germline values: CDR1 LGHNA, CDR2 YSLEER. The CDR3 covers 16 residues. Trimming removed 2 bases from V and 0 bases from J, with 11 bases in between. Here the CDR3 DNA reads TGCGCCAGCAGCCAAAGGACGCCCGGCTCCTACAATGAGCAGTTCTTC. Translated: CASSQRTPGSYNEQFF.

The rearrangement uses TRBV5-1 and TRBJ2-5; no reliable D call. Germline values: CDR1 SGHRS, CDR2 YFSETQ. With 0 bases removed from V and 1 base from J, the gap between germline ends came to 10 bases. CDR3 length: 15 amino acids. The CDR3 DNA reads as TGCGCCAGCAGCTTGGAATGGGGTTTCCAAGAGACCCAGTACTTC. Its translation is CASSLEWGFQETQYF. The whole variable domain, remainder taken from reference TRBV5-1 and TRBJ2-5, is KAGVTQTPRYLIKTRGQQVTLSCSPISGHRSVSWYQQTPGQGLQFLFEYFSETQRNKGNFPGRFSGRQFSNSRSEMNVSTLELGDSALYLCASSLEWGFQETQYFGPGTRLLVL.

CDR3 protein: CASSQEGARTDTQYF. In DNA, the CDR3 is TGTGCCAGCAGCCAAGAGGGGGCCCGCACAGATACGCAGTATTTT. This chain uses TRBV4-2 with TRBJ2-3; D is possibly TRBD1 (6 bases). CDR3 length equals 15 residues. The ends were cut back, 0 bases at V and 1 base at J, with 8 bases in the middle. Germline CDR1 LGHNA, CDR2 YNFKEQ.

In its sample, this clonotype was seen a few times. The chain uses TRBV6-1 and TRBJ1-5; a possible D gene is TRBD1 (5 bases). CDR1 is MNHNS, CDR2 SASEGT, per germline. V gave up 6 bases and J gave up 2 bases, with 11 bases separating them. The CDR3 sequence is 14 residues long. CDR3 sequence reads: CASRGGWGNQPQHF. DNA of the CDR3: TGTGCCAGCAGGGGGGGTTGGGGCAATCAGCCCCAGCATTTT.

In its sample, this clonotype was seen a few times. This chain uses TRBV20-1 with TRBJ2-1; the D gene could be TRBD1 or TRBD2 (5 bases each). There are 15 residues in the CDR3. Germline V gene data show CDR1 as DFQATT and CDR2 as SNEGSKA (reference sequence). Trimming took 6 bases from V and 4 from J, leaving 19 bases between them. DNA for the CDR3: TGCAGTGCCCGCAACCTACGGGGCTTATACAATGAGCAGTTCTTC. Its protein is CSARNLRGLYNEQFF.

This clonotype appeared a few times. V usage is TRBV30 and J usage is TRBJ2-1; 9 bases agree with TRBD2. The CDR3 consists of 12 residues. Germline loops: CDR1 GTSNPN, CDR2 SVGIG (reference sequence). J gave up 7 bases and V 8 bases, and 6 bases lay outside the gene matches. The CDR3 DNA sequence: TGTGCCCGTAGCGGGAGCCGGAATGAGCAGTTCTTC. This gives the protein CARSGSRNEQFF.